These 18 T cell receptor beta chains were sequenced from one sample in a study of cytomegalovirus exposure and HLA in healthy donors listed by TCRdb under 2017. Receptors were amplified or captured by the immunoSEQ multiplex PCR assay. For the multiplex PCR, a mixture combining 60 forward primers for TCR Vbeta segments and 13 reverse primers for TCR Jbeta segments was used. This is the immuneACCESS table as TCRdb keeps it, with only in-frame sequences that have V and J called. A part of the clones is gone; compared with another copy, unresolved V genes explain less than half, and the rest is unexplained. The sample data list more than 130,000 clones, and 60% to 85% of these were observed just once. Under 4.5% of the sample lies in the top ten. Sequencing input: PBMCs. The receptor set was obtained from a man aged 18 to 35 in good health and CMV-seronegative.

The chain links TRBV6-5 to TRBJ2-5; 7 nucleotides align to TRBD1. The J call may be wrong; the DNA end is better matched by TRBJ2-7. The CDR3 covers 13 residues. Per germline, CDR1 MNHEY and CDR2 SVGAGI. CDR3 sequence (DNA): TGTGCCAGCAGTCGAACAGGGGTGTTCGAGCAGTACTTC. Protein sequence: CASSRTGVFEQYF.

The chain couples TRBV5-4 to TRBJ2-7; TRBD1 matches 9 bases. CDR1 and CDR2 from the germline V gene are SGHNT and YYREEE (reference sequence). The ends lost 4 bases at V and 6 bases at J; junction bases unmatched: 11. The CDR3 extends over 15 amino acids. This chain's CDR3 is CASSDRDRADVEQYF. The CDR3 coding sequence is TGTGCCAGCAGCGACCGGGACAGGGCTGACGTCGAGCAGTACTTC.

J is TRBJ2-2 and V is TRBV4-2; D is ambiguous. The DNA end is more similar to TRBJ1-3, so the J call may be wrong. Germline loops: CDR1 LGHNA, CDR2 YNFKEQ. CDR3 length: 17 residues. The CDR3 region has the DNA TGTGCCAGCAGCCAAGATCCGGGAGTCCGTCCCGGAAACACCATATATTTT. Residues: CASSQDPGVRPGNTIYF.

This clone was counted between two and nine times. V is TRBV29-1 and J is TRBJ2-5; the match to TRBD2 covers 7 bases. The CDR3 runs 14 residues. CDR1 is SQVTM, CDR2 ANQGSEA, per germline. J gave up 2 bases and V 4 bases, and 7 bases lay outside the gene matches. CDR3 bases: TGCAGCGTTGTTGTTTCTAGCGGTCAAGAGACCCAGTACTTC. Translation gives CSVVVSSGQETQYF.

The chain combines TRBV19 with TRBJ2-5; 12 bases align to TRBD2. In germline, CDR1 is LNHDA, CDR2 SQIVND (reference sequence). J gave up 4 bases and V 5 bases, and 17 bases lay outside the gene matches. This CDR3 region has 19 residues. CDR3: CASSLALGDSSGRAETQYF. In nucleotides, the CDR3 is TGTGCCAGTAGTCTCGCCTTGGGGGACTCTAGCGGGAGGGCAGAGACCCAGTACTTC.

This chain links TRBV5-1 with TRBJ2-5; tentatively, D is TRBD1 (5 bases). The CDR3 loop spans 16 amino acids. Germline V gives CDR1 SGHRS, CDR2 YFSETQ. Trimming removed 3 bases at V and 4 bases at J, with 19 bases between. This chain's CDR3 is CASSSTGQYGAETQYF. The CDR3 DNA reads TGCGCCAGCAGCTCAACCGGGCAGTATGGGGCAGAGACCCAGTACTTC.

This clone appeared once. The chain joins TRBV5-1 to TRBJ2-1; D is unclear. CDR1 is SGHRS, CDR2 YFSETQ, per germline. Trimming took 1 base from V and 0 from J, leaving 11 bases between them. This CDR3 contains 16 residues. The CDR3 region is CASSLRLASSYNEQFF. The CDR3, as DNA: TGCGCCAGCAGCTTGAGACTCGCCAGCTCCTACAATGAGCAGTTCTTC.

The chain joins TRBV27 to TRBJ1-4, with 7 bases identical to TRBD1. The CDR3 is 15 amino acids. The V gene's germline CDR1 is MNHEY and CDR2 SMNVEV (reference sequence). V shed 7 bases and J 4 bases; nucleotides not matched to a gene: 9. CDR3 bases: TGTGCCAGCACAACCTCAGGGGGGCTTAATGAAAAACTGTTTTTT. Translation gives CASTTSGGLNEKLFF.

The rearrangement uses TRBV5-1 and TRBJ2-1; TRBD2 agrees at 14 bases. Germline values: CDR1 SGHRS, CDR2 YFSETQ. This CDR3 is built from 17 residues. The V gene end was trimmed by 0 bases and the J gene end by 6 bases; junction bases not matched to a gene: 5. CDR3 loop: CASSLAYGLAGGNEQFF. DNA of the CDR3: TGCGCCAGCAGCTTGGCCTACGGACTAGCGGGAGGCAATGAGCAGTTCTTC.

This clone was seen a few times. V and J are TRBV2 and TRBJ1-1; unclear D gene. From germline, CDR1 is SNHLY and CDR2 FYNNEI. The CDR3 contains 13 residues. The germline V and J ends were trimmed by 8 bases and 1 base, with 11 bases remaining between them. CDR3 residues: CASCVFGNTEAFF. DNA for the CDR3: TGTGCCAGCTGTGTCTTCGGGAACACTGAAGCTTTCTTT.

The J gene is TRBJ1-2, the V gene TRBV5-1; D call uncertain. The CDR3 is made up of 13 amino acids. The germline V gene encodes CDR1 SGHRS and CDR2 YFSETQ. The V gene lost 0 bases and the J gene lost 4 bases, with 7 bases spanning the gap. In DNA form, the CDR3 reads TGCGCCAGCAGCTTGGACATATCCTATGGCTACACCTTC. Translated: CASSLDISYGYTF. Looking up the rest from reference TRBV5-1 and TRBJ1-2 gives the full variable domain: KAGVTQTPRYLIKTRGQQVTLSCSPISGHRSVSWYQQTPGQGLQFLFEYFSETQRNKGNFPGRFSGRQFSNSRSEMNVSTLELGDSALYLCASSLDISYGYTFGSGTRLTVV.

The sample holds one count of this clone. The CDR3 DNA reads TGTGCCAGCAGCTTGGGTCCTACTCGAAACATTCAGTACTTC. Protein: CASSLGPTRNIQYF. The chain employs TRBV5-8 and TRBJ2-4; no definite D call. The germline V and J ends were trimmed by 0 bases and 6 bases, with 10 bases remaining between them. Germline values: CDR1 SGHTS, CDR2 YDEGEE. The CDR3 extends over 14 amino acids.

The CDR3 sequence is CSVGGGSETYGYTF. The CDR3 DNA sequence: TGCAGCGTTGGGGGGGGCTCCGAGACGTATGGCTACACCTTC. The rearrangement links TRBV29-1 to TRBJ1-2; tentative D call: TRBD1 (6 bases). Germline V CDR1 and CDR2: SQVTM, ANQGSEA. The CDR3 is 14 amino acids. Between the trimmed V and J ends, which lost 4 bases and 5 bases, there was a span of 17 bases.

The chain recombines TRBV7-3 with TRBJ2-1; 7 bases are shared with TRBD2. The CDR3 length is 15 residues. Germline loops: CDR1 SGHTA, CDR2 FQGTGA. Trimming cost V 6 bases and J 0 bases; bases outside gene matches: 5. The chain's CDR3 is CASSSSGTSYNEQFF. CDR3 DNA: TGTGCCAGCAGTTCAAGCGGGACCTCCTACAATGAGCAGTTCTTC.

V is TRBV7-6 and J is TRBJ2-3; 7 nucleotides line up with TRBD2. Germline-derived CDR1 and CDR2 are SGHVS and FNYEAQ. Trimming cost V 0 bases and J 0 bases; bases outside gene matches: 6. The CDR3 runs 17 residues. This CDR3 reads CASSLALSGFSTDTQYF. CDR3 nucleotide sequence: TGTGCCAGCAGCTTAGCCCTTAGCGGGTTTAGCACAGATACGCAGTATTTT.

The chain recombines TRBV19 with TRBJ1-2; D is possibly TRBD1 (5 bases). The V end was cut by 1 base, the J end by 6 bases, with 12 bases between. Per germline, CDR1 LNHDA and CDR2 SQIVND (reference sequence). CDR3 length: 14 residues. CDR3 coding DNA: TGTGCCAGTAGTATAGCCAGGGTGGACAATGGCTACACCTTC. It codes for CASSIARVDNGYTF.

The gene calls are TRBV25-1 and TRBJ2-2, with D unresolved. The J call may be faulty, since TRBJ1-3 better matches the DNA end. The CDR3 has 14 amino acids. The germline CDR1 and CDR2 sequences are MGHDK and SYGVNS. The CDR3 region is CASSLPSSGNTIYF. The CDR3 DNA sequence: TGTGCCAGCAGTTTACCTAGCTCTGGAAACACCATATATTTT.

In its sample, this clone was seen a few times. The chain is built from TRBV4-1 and TRBJ2-3; the D gene is possibly TRBD1 (6 bases). The CDR3 sequence is 17 residues long. V lost 4 bases and J 4 bases, leaving 21 bases between the germline ends. The germline CDR1 and CDR2 sequences are MGHRA and YSYEKL. The CDR3 nucleotides read TGCGCCAGCAGCCCGATTAGGGGGAGCAGGGGCGCAGATACGCAGTATTTT. Protein: CASSPIRGSRGADTQYF.